These 28 T cell receptor beta chains were sequenced from one sample in a study of blood T cell repertoires in COVID-19. This table comes from immunoSEQ multiplex PCR, and its TCRdb copy is limited to in-frame clones, with some not included. The repertoire holds about 100,000 clones, with 90% as singletons. Material for sequencing was peripheral blood. The source of these receptors is a man between 60 and 75 years old with acute or convalescent COVID-19.

The rearrangement joins TRBV3-1 (or the pseudogene TRBV3-2) to TRBJ2-7; 8 bases fit TRBD2. Germline lookup yields CDR1 LGHDT and CDR2 YNNKEL (reference sequence). Trimming took 4 bases from V and 2 from J; bases not matched to a gene: 10. The CDR3 spans 16 residues. The CDR3 reads CASSPQRESHTYEQYF. The CDR3 DNA reads TGTGCCAGCAGCCCTCAGCGGGAGTCGCATACCTACGAGCAGTACTTC.

This chain uses TRBV2 with TRBJ1-1; 8 nucleotides line up with TRBD1. This CDR3 contains 12 residues. Germline V gene data show CDR1 as SNHLY and CDR2 as FYNNEI. The V and J ends lost 5 bases and 9 bases, in that order; junction bases with no gene match: 5. This CDR3 reads CASSIGQGKAFF. The CDR3 DNA is TGTGCCAGCAGTATCGGACAGGGCAAAGCTTTCTTT.

This chain joins TRBV3-1 (or the pseudogene TRBV3-2) and TRBJ1-6, with no clear D. The CDR3 length is 15 residues. Germline V gene lookup returns CDR1 LGHDT and CDR2 YNNKEL (reference sequence). V dropped 0 bases and J dropped 8 bases, with 11 bases sitting between them. CDR3 loop: CASSQDSTGDSPLHF. Here the CDR3 DNA reads TGTGCCAGCAGCCAAGACAGCACCGGGGATTCACCCCTCCACTTT.

As concerns this clone: Germline and junction disagree at one end, which may indicate a read error. This chain links TRBV29-1 with TRBJ2-7; perhaps TRBD1 as D (7 bases). The V gene's germline CDR1 is SQVTM and CDR2 ANQGSEA. This CDR3 has 12 amino acids. The chain's CDR3 is CSVETSGGLRDF. In nucleotides, the CDR3 is TGCAGCGTTGAAACGTCAGGGGGGCTCAGGGACTTC.

This chain uses TRBV5-4 with TRBJ2-7; D perhaps matches TRBD2 (6 bases). Germline V gives CDR1 SGHNT, CDR2 YYREEE (reference sequence). The CDR3 extends over 15 amino acids. V was pared by 4 bases and J by 4 bases, with 18 bases between. CDR3 residues: CASSLGGTLSYEQYF. The CDR3 bases are TGTGCCAGCAGCCTGGGAGGAACTCTCAGTTACGAGCAGTACTTC.

The table lists this clone with a count of one. The V gene is TRBV28, the J gene TRBJ2-7, with D tentatively TRBD1 (5 bases). V was cut by 7 bases and J by 0 bases, with 16 bases left in between. Germline CDR1 reads MDHEN; CDR2 reads SYDVKM. This CDR3 is 15 amino acids long. In DNA, the CDR3 is TGTGCCAGCACTAACCAGGGTAGATACTCCTACGAGCAGTACTTC. Encoded protein: CASTNQGRYSYEQYF.

The chain employs TRBV13 and TRBJ2-7; 7 nucleotides line up with TRBD1. Germline loops: CDR1 PRHDT, CDR2 FYEKMQ (reference sequence). V was pared by 5 bases and J by 5 bases, with 9 bases of the junction left unmatched. This CDR3 is built from 14 residues. The CDR3 loop reads CASSRTTGIDEQYF. In DNA, the CDR3 is TGTGCCAGCAGCCGAACGACAGGGATCGACGAGCAGTACTTC. The full variable domain, completed using reference TRBV13 and TRBJ2-7, is AAGVIQSPRHLIKEKRETATLKCYPIPRHDTVYWYQQGPGQDPQFLISFYEKMQSDKGSIPDRFSAQQFSDYHSELNMSSLELGDSALYFCASSRTTGIDEQYFGPGTRLTVT.

The chain recombines TRBV5-1 with TRBJ1-1, with D perhaps TRBD1 (5 bases). The germline V gene has CDR1 SGHRS and CDR2 YFSETQ. V lost 3 bases and J 3 bases, leaving 15 bases between the germline ends. The CDR3 extends over 15 amino acids. The chain's CDR3 is CASSWGWTADTEAFF. The CDR3 DNA reads as TGCGCCAGCAGCTGGGGCTGGACCGCCGACACTGAAGCTTTCTTT.

The V and J genes are TRBV6-4 and TRBJ2-2, with a weak D call TRBD2 (5 bases). Germline loops: CDR1 MRHNA, CDR2 SNTAGT. V was clipped by 0 bases and J by 4 bases, with 15 bases between them. The CDR3 covers 17 residues. CDR3 nucleotides: TGTGCCAGCAGTGACTCGGGCAGGCTCGGAGGCACCGGGGAGCTGTTTTTT. The encoded protein is CASSDSGRLGGTGELFF.

This sequence joins TRBV6-5 and TRBJ1-1, with D hard to call. Deletions cut 7 bases from V and 1 base from J, with 4 bases between. From germline, CDR1 is MNHEY and CDR2 SVGAGI. The CDR3 sequence is 11 residues long. CDR3 in DNA: TGTGCCAGCACCAGGAACACTGAAGCTTTCTTT. Translated, it gives CASTRNTEAFF.

The CDR3 coding sequence is TGTGCCAGCAGCTTACTCATAGCGGACTACGAGCAGTACTTC. Encoded protein: CASSLLIADYEQYF. The chain has TRBV7-2 and TRBJ2-7, with D maybe TRBD2 (6 bases). The germline V gene has CDR1 SGHTA and CDR2 FQGNSA. The CDR3 loop spans 14 amino acids. The V and J ends lost 2 bases and 3 bases respectively, with 11 bases between them.

The gene calls are TRBV11-2 and TRBJ2-5; a weak D match, TRBD1 (6 bases). The CDR3 sequence is 14 residues long. Germline CDR1 is SGHAT and CDR2 is FQNNGV. V was trimmed by 3 bases and J by 1 base, leaving 9 bases between them. The CDR3 DNA sequence: TGTGCCAGCAGCTTGGGGGCGGGCCAAGAGACCCAGTACTTC. Its protein product is CASSLGAGQETQYF. The whole variable domain, remainder taken from reference TRBV11-2 and TRBJ2-5, is EAGVAQSPRYKIIEKRQSVAFWCNPISGHATLYWYQQILGQGPKLLIQFQNNGVVDDSQLPKDRFSAERLKGVDSTLKIQPAKLEDSAVYLCASSLGAGQETQYFGPGTRLLVL.

The rearrangement uses TRBV5-4 and TRBJ2-5, with D unclear. The CDR3 spans 13 residues. Germline CDR1 reads SGHNT; CDR2 reads YYREEE (reference sequence). V lost 4 bases and J lost 4, with 11 bases in between. CDR3 nucleotides: TGTGCCAGCAGCCCCGAGGAATCAGAGACCCAGTACTTC. Its translation: CASSPEESETQYF.

The chain links TRBV15 to TRBJ2-3; the match to TRBD2 covers 11 bases. Germline-derived CDR1 and CDR2 are LNHNV and YYDKDF (reference sequence). This CDR3 is 14 amino acids long. V lost 5 bases and J lost 6; bases outside the gene matches: 4. CDR3 bases: TGTGCCACCAGCTGGGCTAGCGGGAGGGATACGCAGTATTTT. Its translation: CATSWASGRDTQYF.

This clone came up a few times. This chain uses TRBV7-9 with TRBJ2-2; 9 nucleotides match TRBD2. Unmatched junction bases numbered 18, after V lost 4 bases and J lost 6 bases. This CDR3 region has 19 residues. Looked up from germline, CDR1 is SEHNR and CDR2 is FQNEAQ (reference sequence). This CDR3 reads CASSSNLDGGRVSAGELFF. CDR3 DNA: TGTGCCAGCAGCTCAAACCTCGACGGCGGGAGGGTTTCCGCCGGGGAGCTGTTTTTT.

To note about this clone: Other DNA sequences in the same sample also yield this CDR3. The V and J genes are TRBV7-3 and TRBJ2-1; tentative D call: TRBD2 (6 bases). V lost 3 bases and J 0 bases, leaving 12 bases between the germline ends. The CDR3 extends over 16 amino acids. Germline values: CDR1 SGHTA, CDR2 FQGTGA. The chain's CDR3 is CASSFSAGSSYNEQFF. CDR3 nucleotides: TGTGCCAGCAGCTTCTCCGCGGGGAGCTCCTACAATGAGCAGTTCTTC.

As for this clone: Compared with germline, one end of the junction differs, possibly owing to a read error. The chain combines TRBV7-2 with TRBJ2-7, with 10 bases matching TRBD1. CDR1 SGHTA and CDR2 FQGNSA come from the germline V gene. The CDR3 has 13 amino acids. The DNA of the CDR3 is TGTGCCAGCAGCGCCTACGACAGGGGGCCCCTCCGGTTC. Its translation: CASSAYDRGPLRF.

This chain links TRBV4-3 with TRBJ1-3, with 9 bases aligning to TRBD1. The CDR3 spans 14 residues. Germline CDR1 and CDR2: LGHNA and YSLEER. J was trimmed by 4 bases and V by 4 bases; bases with no gene match: 2. DNA of the CDR3: TGCGCCAGCAGCCCGGACAGGGGCGGAAACACCATATATTTT. Translating it yields CASSPDRGGNTIYF.

The chain combines TRBV7-9 with TRBJ2-5; 10 bases fit TRBD2. This CDR3 region has 15 residues. Germline assignment: CDR1 SEHNR and CDR2 FQNEAQ (reference sequence). The CDR3 DNA reads TGTGCTATCCCGGCTAGCGGGAGTTTATCAGAGACCCAGTACTTC. Translation: CAIPASGSLSETQYF.

The rearrangement joins TRBV4-2 to TRBJ2-5; 16 bases are a match to TRBD2. This CDR3 comprises 16 residues. The junction had 3 bases not matched to a gene; V was cut back by 4 bases and J by 4 bases. The germline V gene has CDR1 LGHNA and CDR2 YNFKEQ. CDR3 amino acids: CASSRGTSGGGETQYF. In nucleotides, the CDR3 is TGTGCCAGCAGCCGAGGGACTAGCGGGGGGGGAGAGACCCAGTACTTC.

V is TRBV28 and J is TRBJ2-5; D is perhaps TRBD1 (7 bases). The germline V gene has CDR1 MDHEN and CDR2 SYDVKM. Between the trimmed V and J ends, which lost 5 bases and 5 bases, there was a span of 18 bases. The CDR3 sequence is 15 residues long. CDR3 residues: CASSPGDRRGETQYF. CDR3 nucleotide sequence: TGTGCCAGCAGTCCGGGGGACAGAAGGGGGGAGACCCAGTACTTC.

The chain uses TRBV7-6 and TRBJ2-1; TRBD1 is a possible D gene (6 bases). The CDR3 contains 15 residues. The V end lost 1 base, the J end lost 3 bases, and 10 bases lay between the germline ends. In germline, CDR1 is SGHVS, CDR2 FNYEAQ. CDR3 DNA: TGTGCCAGCAGCTTAGGTGGACAGTTCTACAATGAGCAGTTCTTC. It encodes CASSLGGQFYNEQFF.

The chain recombines TRBV27 with TRBJ2-2, with a weak D call TRBD2 (5 bases). Germline CDR1 MNHEY, CDR2 SMNVEV (reference sequence). The CDR3 extends over 14 amino acids. Trimming stripped 5 bases from V and 7 bases from J, with 14 bases between. CDR3 amino acids: CASSPDSAGGELFF. The DNA of the CDR3 is TGTGCCAGCAGTCCCGATAGCGCGGGCGGGGAGCTGTTTTTT.

The chain recombines TRBV6-2 or TRBV6-3 with TRBJ2-3, with a possible D match to TRBD2 (5 bases). V was clipped by 5 bases and J by 4 bases, with 22 bases between them. The CDR3 spans 17 residues. CDR1 MNHEY and CDR2 SVGEGT come from the germline V gene. The CDR3 nucleotides are TGTGCCAGCAGTCTCCCCTTTGGGGAAGGGAGTTCAGATACGCAGTATTTT. Its translation: CASSLPFGEGSSDTQYF.

The chain links TRBV6-2 or TRBV6-3 to TRBJ2-3; D call uncertain. This CDR3 is built from 12 residues. In germline, CDR1 is MNHEY, CDR2 SVGEGT. Trimming left V 4 bases short and J 2 bases short, with 4 bases between. The CDR3 DNA is TGTGCCAGCAGTTCAGACACAGATACGCAGTATTTT. This gives the protein CASSSDTDTQYF.

This clone came up once. The V gene is TRBV18, the J gene TRBJ2-4, with D possibly being TRBD2 (6 bases). Per the germline V gene, CDR1 is KGHSH and CDR2 is LQKENI. This CDR3 is 17 amino acids long. The V and J ends lost 0 bases and 3 bases respectively, with 15 bases between them. CDR3 nucleotide sequence: TGTGCCAGCTCACCACCGATTAGTACGGGAGACAAAAACATTCAGTACTTC. The encoded protein is CASSPPISTGDKNIQYF. Based on the CDR3 plus reference TRBV18 and TRBJ2-4, the full variable domain is NAGVMQNPRHLVRRRGQEARLRCSPMKGHSHVYWYRQLPEEGLKFMVYLQKENIIDESGMPKERFSAEFPKEGPSILRIQQVVRGDSAAYFCASSPPISTGDKNIQYFGAGTRLSVL.

The genes are TRBV10-3 and TRBJ1-5, with no clear D. CDR1 is ENHRY and CDR2 is SYGVKD in the germline V gene. The germline V and J ends were trimmed by 8 bases and 4 bases, with 15 bases remaining between them. The CDR3 contains 14 residues. The CDR3 DNA reads TGTGCCATCGGCCGGGGAGATGGGAATCAGCCCCAGCATTTT. Translating gives CAIGRGDGNQPQHF.

This clone was counted only a few times. This sequence joins TRBV19 and TRBJ2-7; 7 positions agree with TRBD1. The CDR3 spans 14 residues. The V segment lost 4 bases and the J segment 3 bases; nucleotides outside the gene matches: 6. Germline V gene data show CDR1 as LNHDA and CDR2 as SQIVND (reference sequence). Written as DNA, the CDR3 is TGTGCCAGTAGTACTGGGACAGAAATCTACGAGCAGTACTTC. It encodes CASSTGTEIYEQYF. Looking up the rest from reference TRBV19 and TRBJ2-7 gives the full variable domain: DGGITQSPKYLFRKEGQNVTLSCEQNLNHDAMYWYRQDPGQGLRLIYYSQIVNDFQKGDIAEGYSVSREKKESFPLTVTSAQKNPTAFYLCASSTGTEIYEQYFGPGTRLTVT.